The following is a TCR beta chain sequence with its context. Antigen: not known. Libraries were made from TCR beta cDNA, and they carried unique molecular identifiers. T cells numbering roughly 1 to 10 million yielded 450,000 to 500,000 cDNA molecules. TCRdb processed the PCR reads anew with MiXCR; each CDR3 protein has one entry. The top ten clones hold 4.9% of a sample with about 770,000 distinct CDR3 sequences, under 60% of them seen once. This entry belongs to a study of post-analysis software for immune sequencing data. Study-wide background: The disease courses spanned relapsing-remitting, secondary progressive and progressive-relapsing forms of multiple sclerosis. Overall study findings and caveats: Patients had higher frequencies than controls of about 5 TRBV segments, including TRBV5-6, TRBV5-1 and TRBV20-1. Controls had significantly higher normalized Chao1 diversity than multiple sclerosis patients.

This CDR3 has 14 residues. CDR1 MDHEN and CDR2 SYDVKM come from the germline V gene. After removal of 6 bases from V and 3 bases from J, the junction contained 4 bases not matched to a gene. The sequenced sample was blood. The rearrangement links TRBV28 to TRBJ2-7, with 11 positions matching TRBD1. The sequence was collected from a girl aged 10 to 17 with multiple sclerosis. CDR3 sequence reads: CASRGQGGYYEQYF. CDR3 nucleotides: TGTGCCAGCAGGGGACAGGGGGGGTACTACGAGCAGTACTTC.